This paragraph covers one T cell receptor (beta chain) sequence. It lacks a known antigen. No much larger clone exists at a distance of one base, and base qualities are not known. Trimming removed 0 bases from V and 5 bases from J; the gene matches leave 4 bases unexplained. Spanning cysteine to phenylalanine, the CDR3 consists of 15 amino acids. Only CDR3 DNA remains: 45 bases, in frame from the first base. CDR1 and CDR2 are read off the germline V gene (reference sequence) as SGHNT and YYREEE. These data are taken from a study of blood T cell repertoires in COVID-19 (TCRdb year 2020). With respect to the entire study: Samples covering the acute and convalescent phases of COVID-19 were provided by collaborators in the United States, Italy and Spain. The prospective study material was composed of cDNA or gDNA derived from T cells, B-cell-depleted T cells, or PBMCs. Deeply sampled blood TCRbeta repertoires from subjects exposed to, actively infected with, or recovered from COVID-19 were included in the dataset. The repertoires were released in a freely available public database intended as a resource for research on the immune response to SARS-CoV-2. HLA class I and class II types, where available, came from metadata supplied by the sample provider rather than from assay-based typing. The samples were drawn from the first 160 participants of the ongoing ImmuneRACE study and from about 1,200 subjects provided by 6 global collaborators. A de-identified subject ID, COVID-19 status, age in years and sex were almost always included in the sample metadata. On the study overall, not on this receptor specifically: How much clinical and demographic metadata was included differed by source and by participant, and the metadata was provided uncurated.

TCRbeta CDR3 regions were amplified from genomic DNA by means of the immunoSEQ Assay, a bias-controlled multiplex PCR. The original pipeline was this. The number of nucleated cells in each sample was estimated by amplification of reference gene primers within the assay. Sequence reads were collapsed and filtered to measure the absolute abundance of every unique TCRbeta CDR3 rearrangement. For each sample, productive Simpson clonality was calculated as the square root of Simpson's diversity index over productive rearrangements. Held by TCRdb, this immuneACCESS table contains in-frame sequences only and omits some clones. Under half of the omission traces to an unresolved V gene where checked; the cause of the rest is unknown. D and trimming come from the DNA, and the V and J calls and clone size come from that table. The table for this sample lists some 450,000 clones; 70% to 90% of them were counted only once. The top ten hold 0.75% to 0.85% of the sample.

At one collaborating source in Seattle, patients were enrolled during active infection and were followed longitudinally through the course of disease. Each collaborating institution followed its own protocols to collect whole blood in K2EDTA tubes. For TCRbeta analysis, collaborator samples were shipped as frozen whole blood, as isolated PBMCs, or as DNA extracted from either sample type. The TCR originated in a man aged 18 to 35 with COVID-19, enrolled during active disease. The sequence is built from TRBV5-4 and TRBJ2-3; 9 bases in between match TRBD2. The sample comprised peripheral blood. The CDR3 protein: CASSLGGRALDTQYF. The nucleotides read TGTGCCAGCAGCTTGGGCGGGAGGGCCTTAGATACGCAGTATTTT. Reference TRBV5-4 and TRBJ2-3 proteins supply the regions before and after the CDR3; the full variable domain is: ETGVTQSPTHLIKTRGQQVTLRCSSQSGHNTVSWYQQALGQGPQFIFQYYREEENGRGNFPPRFSGLQFPNYSSELNVNALELDDSALYLCASSLGGRALDTQYFGPGTRLTVL.